The T cell receptor beta chain described here comes from a study of beta chain features in type 1 diabetes. CDR3 length: 14 residues. Germline-derived CDR1 and CDR2 are SEHNR and FQNEAQ (reference sequence). V shed 4 bases and J shed 7 bases, with 16 bases lying between them. This clone was seen a handful of times. The study reverse transcribed the entire isolated RNA, so it sequenced expressed TCRB transcripts. Clones were sequenced by immunoSEQ multiplex PCR, and TCRdb holds only the in-frame ones, with some missing. The sample contains over 150,000 clones, under 9.5% of which appear only once. The J gene is TRBJ1-1, the V gene TRBV7-9; a weak D match, TRBD1 (6 bases). The sample taken for sequencing was central memory CD4+ T cells from blood. The receptor's source is a man aged 18-30 years in good health. The CDR3 loop is CASSSVSFRGEAFF. The DNA for the CDR3 is TGTGCCAGCAGCTCAGTCTCCTTCAGGGGTGAAGCTTTCTTT.